The 15 T cell receptor beta chains listed next were all sequenced from one sample in a study of T-cell reconstitution after alpha-beta-depleted transplantation in children. Preparation of the TCRbeta library was carried out with unique molecular identifiers. From the PCR reads, TCRdb called clonotypes with MiXCR, one entry per CDR3 protein. Among about 340,000 distinct CDR3 sequences listed, 15% to 20% were seen once. Sample: PBMCs, mostly from graft donor cells, taken 360 days after TCRalphabeta/CD19-depleted stem cell transplant. These receptors were obtained from a male patient aged 2 to 9 who had a stem cell transplant for acute lymphoblastic leukemia, so the T cells may come from the graft donor.

This clonotype was observed a handful of times. The rearrangement uses TRBV10-3 and TRBJ1-2; D gene uncertain. V was clipped by 7 bases and J by 1 base, with 13 bases between them. Germline lookup yields CDR1 ENHRY and CDR2 SYGVKD. The CDR3 is made up of 14 amino acids. In DNA, the CDR3 is TGTGCCATCACGTCTCATAAATATAACTATGGCTACACCTTC. Translated: CAITSHKYNYGYTF.

This chain uses TRBV29-1 with TRBJ1-3; D uncertain. This CDR3 has 14 amino acids. V was shortened by 4 bases and J by 0 bases, with 10 bases between the two germline ends. Germline CDR1 reads SQVTM; CDR2 reads ANQGSEA. The CDR3 loop is CSVGGEPSGNTIYF. In nucleotides, the CDR3 is TGCAGCGTTGGTGGGGAACCCTCTGGAAACACCATATATTTT.

In this sample, this clonotype turned up many times. The rearrangement joins TRBV30 to TRBJ2-3, with D tentatively TRBD2 (5 bases). From germline, CDR1 is GTSNPN and CDR2 SVGIG (reference sequence). Trimming stripped 4 bases from V and 2 bases from J, with 7 bases between. This CDR3 is 12 amino acids long. For the CDR3, the DNA is TGTGCCTGGACCGGGGACACAGATACGCAGTATTTT. This gives the protein CAWTGDTDTQYF.

The genes are TRBV20-1 and TRBJ2-5; D perhaps matches TRBD2 (6 bases). Between the trimmed V and J ends, which lost 0 bases and 0 bases, there was a span of 20 bases. The CDR3 runs 18 residues. From germline, CDR1 is DFQATT and CDR2 SNEGSKA (reference sequence). CDR3 nucleotides: TGCAGTGCTAGAGATCAGGAGGGCACACAAAGTTACCAAGAGACCCAGTACTTC. This sequence encodes CSARDQEGTQSYQETQYF.

This chain links TRBV7-2 with TRBJ2-1; D possibly corresponds to TRBD2 (6 bases). In germline, CDR1 is SGHTA, CDR2 FQGNSA. Between the trimmed V and J ends, which lost 2 bases and 8 bases, there was a span of 16 bases. The length of the CDR3 is 15 residues. In nucleotides, the CDR3 is TGTGCCAGCAGCTTAACGTCTGCTAGCGTCTATGAGCAGTTCTTC. Amino acids: CASSLTSASVYEQFF.

The chain recombines TRBV28 with TRBJ2-2; the match to TRBD2 covers 9 bases. The CDR3 totals 16 residues. V was pared by 6 bases and J by 4 bases, with 9 bases of the junction left unmatched. Per germline, CDR1 MDHEN and CDR2 SYDVKM. The CDR3 DNA sequence: TGTGCCAGCAGCCGGCTAGCGGGATATCCCACCGGGGAGCTGTTTTTT. This gives the protein CASSRLAGYPTGELFF. The whole variable domain, remainder taken from reference TRBV28 and TRBJ2-2, is DVKVTQSSRYLVKRTGEKVFLECVQDMDHENMFWYRQDPGLGLRLIYFSYDVKMKEKGDIPEGYSVSREKKERFSLILESASTNQTSMYLCASSRLAGYPTGELFFGEGSRLTVL.

This clonotype has ten or more counts. The chain couples TRBV7-2 to TRBJ2-5, with a possible D match to TRBD2 (6 bases). V lost 2 bases, J lost 4 bases, and 14 bases lay in between. The CDR3 has 15 residues. Germline V gives CDR1 SGHTA, CDR2 FQGNSA. The CDR3 here is CASSLNPAGRETQYF. The CDR3 DNA reads TGTGCCAGCAGCTTAAACCCAGCGGGCAGAGAGACCCAGTACTTC.

This rearrangement joins TRBV10-3 to TRBJ2-7; possibly TRBD1 or TRBD2 for D (5 bases each). V lost 2 bases to trimming and J lost 4 bases, with 15 bases between them. The V gene's germline CDR1 is ENHRY and CDR2 SYGVKD. This CDR3 has 15 residues. The CDR3 DNA sequence: TGTGCCATCAGTGAGAGTTGGGGGACCCCTTACGAGCAGTACTTC. Residues: CAISESWGTPYEQYF.

The V gene is TRBV11-1, the J gene TRBJ2-3; weak D call: TRBD1 (6 bases). Per the germline V gene, CDR1 is SGHAT and CDR2 is FQDESV (reference sequence). Trimming took off 3 bases at V and 7 bases at J, with 26 bases between the two ends. The CDR3 covers 18 residues. For the CDR3, the DNA is TGTGCCAGCAGCTTCGGTATGGTCCCCGGGACAACGCGGAATACGCAGTATTTT. Its translation is CASSFGMVPGTTRNTQYF. The whole variable domain, filled in from reference TRBV11-1 and TRBJ2-3, reads EAEVAQSPRYKITEKSQAVAFWCDPISGHATLYWYRQILGQGPELLVQFQDESVVDDSQLPKDRFSAERLKGVDSTLKIQPAELGDSAMYLCASSFGMVPGTTRNTQYFGPGTRLTVL.

There are a few counts of this clonotype. V and J are TRBV12-3 or TRBV12-4 and TRBJ2-1; D is ambiguous. V lost 7 bases and J lost 4, with 14 bases in between. The CDR3 runs to 14 residues. The CDR3: CASTLSLKYNEQFF. For the CDR3, the DNA is TGTGCCAGCACCCTCTCGCTGAAGTACAATGAGCAGTTCTTC.

V gene TRBV10-3 combines with J gene TRBJ2-2; D might be TRBD1 or TRBD2, each matching 6 bases. CDR1 ENHRY and CDR2 SYGVKD come from the germline V gene. Deletions cut 5 bases from V and 6 bases from J, with 13 bases between. The length of the CDR3 is 14 residues. CDR3 region: CAISKDRGPGELFF. CDR3 sequence (DNA): TGTGCCATCAGTAAGGACCGGGGGCCCGGGGAGCTGTTTTTT.

This clonotype was counted only a few times. The junction departs from the called germline gene at one end, perhaps through a read error. The genes are TRBV7-7 and TRBJ2-1, with unresolved D. The CDR3 runs to 13 residues. In germline, CDR1 is SSHAT, CDR2 FNYEAQ (reference sequence). The CDR3, as DNA: TGTGCTAGCAGCTTAACTCCCTACAATGAGCAGTTCTTC. This translates into CASSLTPYNEQFF.

There are many counts of this clonotype. J is TRBJ2-5 and V is TRBV7-9; D is ambiguous. Trimming pared 5 bases from V and 2 bases from J, leaving 15 bases between. Germline values: CDR1 SEHNR, CDR2 FQNEAQ (reference sequence). The CDR3 runs 15 residues. CDR3 coding DNA: TGTGCCAGCAGCACACTCGCACGGCTGCAAGAGACCCAGTACTTC. Protein product: CASSTLARLQETQYF.

The sample holds a few counts of this clonotype. The rearrangement joins TRBV3-1 to TRBJ2-7, with D unresolved. The V end lost 4 bases, the J end lost 3 bases, and 4 bases lay between the germline ends. The germline V gene has CDR1 LGHDT and CDR2 YNNKEL (reference sequence). The CDR3 sequence is 11 residues long. The CDR3 loop reads CASSRDYEQYF. The CDR3 coding sequence is TGTGCCAGCAGCCGGGACTACGAGCAGTACTTC.

This chain uses TRBV3-1 with TRBJ2-7; 12 nucleotides line up with TRBD2. Trimming removed 1 base from V and 2 bases from J; junction bases left unmatched: 3. The germline CDR1 and CDR2 sequences are LGHDT and YNNKEL (reference sequence). The CDR3 contains 16 residues. CDR3 loop: CASSQATSGSTYEQYF. The CDR3 bases are TGTGCCAGCAGCCAAGCGACTAGCGGGAGTACCTACGAGCAGTACTTC.